This entry describes one TCR beta chain. Its antigen target is currently unknown. The record has no base qualities; no much larger clone is one base away. V is reduced by 0 bases and J by 3 bases, leaving a spacing of 17 bases between them. The CDR3 holds 18 amino acids from the cysteine to the phenylalanine. Just CDR3 DNA is preserved here, 54 bases in frame from base 1. The entry originates in a study of blood T cell repertoires in COVID-19 (TCRdb year 2020). General notes on the study: The collaborator samples originated in the United States, Italy and Spain and spanned the acute and convalescent phases of COVID-19. The prospective study material was composed of cDNA or gDNA derived from T cells, B-cell-depleted T cells, or PBMCs. Subjects who had been exposed to COVID-19, were actively infected with it, or had recovered from it provided the deeply sampled blood TCRbeta repertoires that made up the dataset. The repertoires were released in a freely available public database intended as a resource for research on the immune response to SARS-CoV-2. Samples came from the ongoing ImmuneRACE study (first 160 participants) plus 1,254 subjects from 6 global collaborators. A de-identified subject ID, COVID-19 status, age in years and sex were almost always included in the sample metadata. Where HLA class I and class II types were available, the types were taken from metadata supplied by the sample provider, not from assay-based typing. What the authors observed across the whole study: The quantity of clinical and demographic metadata differed by source and by participant and was supplied without curation.

TCRbeta CDR3 regions were amplified from genomic DNA using the immunoSEQ Assay, a bias-controlled multiplex PCR. The original pipeline was this. The number of nucleated cells in each sample was estimated by amplification of reference gene primers within the assay. To quantify the absolute abundance of each unique TCRbeta CDR3 rearrangement, sequence reads were collapsed and filtered. For each sample, productive Simpson clonality was calculated as the square root of Simpson's diversity index over productive rearrangements. Drawn from immuneACCESS, this table holds only the in-frame rearrangements with V and J called that TCRdb kept. Clones are partly lost; checked studies trace under half to an unresolved V gene and leave the rest unexplained. The DNA was the basis for D and trimming; V, J and clone size are from that table. This sample is represented by some 220,000 clones; over 70% of them were singletons. Under 8.5% of the sample is in the top ten clones.

Each collaborating institution followed its own protocols to collect whole blood in K2EDTA tubes. Collaborator samples were shipped for TCRbeta analysis as frozen whole blood, isolated PBMCs, or DNA extracted from either sample type. This TCR derives from a woman aged 70-85 years with acute or convalescent COVID-19. The sequence joins TRBV23-1 to TRBJ2-2; possibly the D gene is TRBD1, per 6 matching bases. TRBV23-1 is an open reading frame, and its role is uncertain. Sequencing was done on a sample of peripheral blood. CDR3 protein: CASSQSWRQGTHTGELFF. The DNA sequence reads TGCGCCAGCAGTCAATCGTGGCGGCAGGGGACACACACCGGGGAGCTGTTTTTT.